Below, 30 T cell receptor beta chains from the same sample are listed, as sequenced in a study of shared clonotypes between healthy human individuals. The protocol was immunoSEQ multiplex PCR, while the TCRdb copy is restricted to in-frame clones and leaves out a portion. This table holds more than 400,000 clones, around 73% found once. Material for sequencing was PBMCs. Every receptor here comes from a woman between 40 and 55 years old in good health. Some clones in this sample may be carry-over from other donors' samples.

The rearrangement links TRBV2 to TRBJ2-7; D not certain. Germline V gives CDR1 SNHLY, CDR2 FYNNEI. Trimming removed 8 bases at V and 1 base at J, with 3 bases between. CDR3 length: 10 residues. CDR3 coding DNA: TGTGCCAGCCGATCCTACGAGCAGTACTTC. As protein: CASRSYEQYF.

The V call is TRBV7-9, the J call TRBJ1-4, with D perhaps TRBD1 (6 bases). CDR1 SEHNR and CDR2 FQNEAQ come from the germline V gene (reference sequence). V lost 6 bases and J 5 bases, leaving 10 bases between the germline ends. This CDR3 has 13 amino acids. CDR3 amino acids: CASRGGENEKLFF. The CDR3 nucleotides are TGTGCCAGCAGAGGGGGGGAGAATGAAAAACTGTTTTTT.

In this sample, this clone turned up once. This sample includes further DNA sequences coding for the same CDR3. The rearrangement uses TRBV28 and TRBJ2-7, with 12 positions matching TRBD2. V trimming: 5 bases; J trimming: 2 bases; junction bases outside the gene matches: 4. The CDR3 sequence is 15 residues long. CDR1 and CDR2 (germline): MDHEN, SYDVKM. The CDR3 nucleotides read TGTGCCAGCAGTCCTAGCGGGAGGGGTACCTACGAGCAGTACTTC. Translated, it gives CASSPSGRGTYEQYF.

The genes are TRBV9 and TRBJ2-1; perhaps D is TRBD1 or TRBD2 (5 bases each). This CDR3 is built from 13 residues. Germline-derived CDR1 and CDR2 are SGDLS and YYNGEE. The V end lost 2 bases, the J end lost 5 bases, and 8 bases lay between the germline ends. The CDR3 nucleotides read TGTGCCAGCAGCGTTGGGGGACACAATGAGCAGTTCTTC. This codes for CASSVGGHNEQFF.

The chain employs TRBV18 and TRBJ1-1, with D possibly being TRBD1 (5 bases). This CDR3 is built from 17 residues. Between the trimmed V and J ends, which lost 5 bases and 10 bases, there was a span of 29 bases. In germline, CDR1 is KGHSH, CDR2 LQKENI. This CDR3 is CASSALEGTPVGRPAFF. CDR3 sequence (DNA): TGTGCCAGCTCAGCGCTCGAGGGGACCCCGGTGGGGCGTCCAGCTTTCTTT.

The chain joins TRBV29-1 to TRBJ2-1; 10 nucleotides line up with TRBD1. In germline, CDR1 is SQVTM, CDR2 ANQGSEA. The CDR3 is 12 amino acids. V dropped 7 bases and J dropped 7; count of bases not matched to a gene: 4. CDR3: CSGRDRGNEQFF. CDR3 nucleotide sequence: TGCAGCGGACGGGACAGGGGTAATGAGCAGTTCTTC.

V is TRBV13 and J is TRBJ1-1, with D possibly being TRBD1 (6 bases). CDR3 length equals 14 residues. V gave up 8 bases and J gave up 0 bases, with 13 bases separating them. Germline V lookup: CDR1 PRHDT, CDR2 FYEKMQ (reference sequence). The DNA for the CDR3 is TGTGCCAGCCGAGACAGGCTTTTGAACACTGAAGCTTTCTTT. It specifies CASRDRLLNTEAFF.

The chain has TRBV5-1 and TRBJ1-5; unclear D gene. Germline values: CDR1 SGHRS, CDR2 YFSETQ. This CDR3 is built from 13 residues. Trimming left V 1 base short and J 3 bases short, with 5 bases between. CDR3: CASSLSFNQPQHF. CDR3 sequence (DNA): TGCGCCAGCAGCTTGTCGTTCAATCAGCCCCAGCATTTT.

The genes are TRBV6-6 and TRBJ2-1; D unresolved. The germline CDR1 and CDR2 sequences are MNHNY and SVGAGI (reference sequence). The CDR3 spans 13 residues. Between the trimmed V and J ends, which lost 1 base and 7 bases, there was a span of 8 bases. For the CDR3, the DNA is TGTGCCAGCAGTTACTTGTCTGGAAATGAGCAGTTCTTC. This gives the protein CASSYLSGNEQFF.

This clone has only a few counts. V usage is TRBV7-2 and J usage is TRBJ2-7; no clear D gene. Germline V lookup: CDR1 SGHTA, CDR2 FQGNSA. This CDR3 spans 13 amino acids. Deletions cut 5 bases from V and 1 base from J, with 9 bases between. CDR3 nucleotide sequence: TGTGCCAGCAGCCACGGTCATTCCTACGAGCAGTACTTC. Translating it yields CASSHGHSYEQYF. The variable domain in full, with the rest retrieved from reference TRBV7-2 and TRBJ2-7, is GAGVSQSPSNKVTEKGKDVELRCDPISGHTALYWYRQSLGQGLEFLIYFQGNSAPDKSGLPSDRFSAERTGGSVSTLTIQRTQQEDSAVYLCASSHGHSYEQYFGPGTRLTVT.

Points on this clone: A read error may produce the germline difference seen at one junction end. V is TRBV7-7 and J is TRBJ2-5; 9 bases align to TRBD2. The CDR3 extends over 14 amino acids. CDR1 SSHAT and CDR2 FNYEAQ come from the germline V gene (reference sequence). For the CDR3, the DNA is TGTGCTAGCAGTTATAGCGGGGGCCAAGAGACCCAGTACTTC. Its protein product is CASSYSGGQETQYF. The whole variable domain, remainder taken from reference TRBV7-7 and TRBJ2-5, is GAGVSQSPRYKVTKRGQDVTLRCDPISSHATLYWYQQALGQGPEFLTYFNYEAQPDKSGLPSDRFSAERPEGSISTLTIQRTEQRDSAMYRCASSYSGGQETQYFGPGTRLLVL.

The V call is TRBV19, the J call TRBJ2-7; D remains unclear. V was cut by 7 bases and J by 0 bases, with 13 bases left in between. Per the germline V gene, CDR1 is LNHDA and CDR2 is SQIVND (reference sequence). The CDR3 is 14 residues long. CDR3 coding DNA: TGTGCCAGTAACACCCACAGAGACTCCTACGAGCAGTACTTC. This codes for CASNTHRDSYEQYF.

For this clone: Mismatch with germline at one junction end may stem from a read error. The genes are TRBV10-3 and TRBJ2-7; 10 nucleotides align to TRBD2. This CDR3 has 13 amino acids. Germline V lookup: CDR1 ENHRY, CDR2 SYGVKD. CDR3 amino acids: CAISEPTLAGAVF. The CDR3 bases are TGTGCCATCAGTGAGCCGACCCTAGCGGGAGCCGTCTTC.

This clone appeared once. The chain links TRBV5-4 to TRBJ1-1; D is unresolved. This CDR3 spans 13 amino acids. Germline values: CDR1 SGHNT, CDR2 YYREEE (reference sequence). V was pared by 5 bases and J by 1 base, with 9 bases between. The CDR3 DNA reads as TGTGCCAGCAGAAACAACCGGAACACTGAAGCTTTCTTT. Translating gives CASRNNRNTEAFF.

The CDR3 region is CASTPLRAGSGEQYF. As DNA, the CDR3 is TGTGCCAGCACCCCCTTGAGAGCGGGGTCGGGCGAGCAGTACTTC. The rearrangement links TRBV21-1 to TRBJ2-7; TRBD2, the table's D call, lacks a check against the DNA. TRBV21-1 is a documented pseudogene. The CDR3 totals 15 residues.

This clone was recorded once. This chain links TRBV19 with TRBJ1-1; D perhaps matches TRBD1 (6 bases). The CDR3 covers 11 residues. V shed 6 bases and J shed 9 bases, with 11 bases lying between them. CDR1 is LNHDA and CDR2 is SQIVND in the germline V gene (reference sequence). CDR3 coding DNA: TGTGCCAGTAGCCCGGGACACCAAGCTTTCTTT. Translation: CASSPGHQAFF.

The chain employs TRBV4-1 and TRBJ2-7, with 11 positions matching TRBD2. V shed 1 base, J shed 4 bases, and the junction held 9 bases outside the gene matches. The CDR3 has 17 amino acids. Germline values: CDR1 MGHRA, CDR2 YSYEKL. CDR3 nucleotides: TGCGCCAGCAGCCAAGTGGGAACTAGCGGGAGAAGGTACGAGCAGTACTTC. Its protein is CASSQVGTSGRRYEQYF.

V gene TRBV10-3 combines with J gene TRBJ1-2; 11 bases align to TRBD1. This CDR3 has 13 residues. Germline V gene data show CDR1 as ENHRY and CDR2 as SYGVKD. The ends lost 8 bases at V and 7 bases at J; junction bases unmatched: 6. CDR3 amino acids: CAIRGQGESGYTF. The CDR3 DNA sequence: TGTGCCATCCGGGGACAGGGGGAGAGTGGCTACACCTTC.

V usage is TRBV18 and J usage is TRBJ2-7, with TRBD1 matching 8 bases. CDR1 is KGHSH, CDR2 LQKENI, per germline. With V trimmed by 5 bases and J by 2 bases, 8 bases remained unmatched. CDR3 length: 15 amino acids. The CDR3 here is CASSTMTGVTYEQYF. CDR3 nucleotides: TGTGCCAGCTCAACGATGACAGGGGTCACCTACGAGCAGTACTTC.

The chain couples TRBV5-5 to TRBJ2-7; TRBD2 aligns across 9 bases. J lost 9 bases, V lost 1 base, and 11 bases had no gene match. Germline-derived CDR1 and CDR2 are SGHKS and YYEKEE (reference sequence). CDR3 length: 15 residues. DNA for the CDR3: TGTGCCAGCAGCTTGCCTAGCGGGGAAGCTACGAGGCAGTACTTC. Protein sequence: CASSLPSGEATRQYF.

For this clone: This same CDR3 is encoded by further DNA sequences in the sample. The V call is TRBV2, the J call TRBJ2-4; the D gene could be TRBD1 or TRBD2 (5 bases each). V gave up 6 bases and J gave up 1 base, with 7 bases separating them. The CDR3 runs 13 residues. CDR1 and CDR2 (germline): SNHLY, FYNNEI. The DNA of the CDR3 is TGTGCCAGCAGGAGGGGTGCCAAAAACATTCAGTACTTC. Translated, it gives CASRRGAKNIQYF.

This clone was seen just once. The chain has TRBV10-3 and TRBJ2-1; weak D call: TRBD2 (6 bases). CDR1 and CDR2 (germline): ENHRY, SYGVKD. V lost 4 bases, J lost 6 bases, and 22 bases lay in between. The CDR3 is made up of 17 amino acids. CDR3 coding DNA: TGTGCCATCAGTGCCTTCAGGCCTTTTGCGGGGATCAATGAGCAGTTCTTC. Translation gives CAISAFRPFAGINEQFF.

The V gene is TRBV2, the J gene TRBJ2-3; possibly TRBD2 for D (7 bases). Germline loops: CDR1 SNHLY, CDR2 FYNNEI. This CDR3 comprises 16 residues. Trimming pared 7 bases from V and 4 bases from J, leaving 21 bases between. The CDR3 spells CASTGSRGPGADTQYF. CDR3 nucleotide sequence: TGTGCCAGCACGGGCTCGCGGGGGCCCGGGGCAGATACGCAGTATTTT.

In this sample, this clone turned up many times. The V gene is TRBV7-8, the J gene TRBJ2-6; a possible D gene is TRBD1 (6 bases). The CDR3 is 18 residues long. Trimming cost V 1 base and J 2 bases, with 15 bases left between them. Germline-derived CDR1 and CDR2 are SGHVS and FQNEAQ. This chain's CDR3 is CASSLGGRGRTGANVLTF. For the CDR3, the DNA is TGTGCCAGCAGCTTAGGGGGCAGGGGACGGACTGGGGCCAACGTCCTGACTTTC.

This clone occurred a few times. CDR3 DNA sequence: TGTGCCAGTAGTATGGGACAATCACAGTTCTTC. Amino acid sequence: CASSMGQSQFF. This rearrangement joins TRBV19 to TRBJ2-1; a weak D match, TRBD1 (6 bases). The V gene lost 3 bases and the J gene lost 13 bases, with 10 bases spanning the gap. The CDR3 totals 11 residues. CDR1 and CDR2 from the germline V gene are LNHDA and SQIVND (reference sequence).

The chain combines TRBV6-1 with TRBJ1-4; D is unresolved. Germline V gene lookup returns CDR1 MNHNS and CDR2 SASEGT. Deletions cut 6 bases from V and 5 bases from J, with 4 bases between. The CDR3 covers 11 residues. The CDR3 protein is CASRENEKLFF. CDR3 bases: TGTGCCAGCAGAGAAAATGAAAAACTGTTTTTT.

This clone showed up just once. Only one base separates this from a far larger clonotype, so it likely reflects a read error. The chain joins TRBV7-9 to TRBJ2-5; unclear D gene. The last part of the DNA fits TRBJ2-7 better; the J call may be wrong. CDR1 is SEHNR and CDR2 is FQNEAQ in the germline V gene (reference sequence). The CDR3 contains 16 residues. The CDR3: CASSLISGGPSYEQYF. CDR3 DNA: TGTGCCAGCAGCTTAATTTCGGGCGGCCCTTCTTACGAGCAGTACTTC.

The chain recombines TRBV10-3 with TRBJ1-2, with TRBD1 as a possible D gene (5 bases). The CDR3 length is 17 residues. Germline assignment: CDR1 ENHRY and CDR2 SYGVKD. V dropped 3 bases and J dropped 1 base, with 18 bases sitting between them. The CDR3 DNA follows: TGTGCCATCAGTGACCCATTCACCAGGGTATTTAACTATGGCTACACCTTC. Its protein is CAISDPFTRVFNYGYTF.

The chain recombines TRBV30 with TRBJ2-1; 10 nucleotides line up with TRBD1. Per the germline V gene, CDR1 is GTSNPN and CDR2 is SVGIG (reference sequence). This CDR3 contains 16 residues. V lost 5 bases to trimming and J lost 3 bases; unmatched junction nucleotides: 10. The CDR3 is CAWANEDRGYYNEQFF. The CDR3 region has the DNA TGTGCCTGGGCAAACGAGGACAGGGGGTACTACAATGAGCAGTTCTTC.

This clone was found once. Other DNA sequences in this specimen translate into the identical CDR3. J is TRBJ2-7 and V is TRBV5-4; D uncertain. The CDR3 totals 13 residues. The germline CDR1 and CDR2 sequences are SGHNT and YYREEE (reference sequence). Trimming removed 0 bases from V and 0 bases from J, with 4 bases in between. CDR3 amino acids: CASSLEASYEQYF. CDR3 sequence (DNA): TGTGCCAGCAGCTTGGAAGCCTCCTACGAGCAGTACTTC.